A selection of T cell receptor beta chains follows, all from one sample in a study of blood T cell repertoires in COVID-19. TCRdb's copy holds only in-frame clones and misses some; the assay was immunoSEQ multiplex PCR. Seen here are 75,000 to 95,000 clones, around four fifths observed once, and the top ten hold over 15%. Sequencing used peripheral blood. All receptors derive from a man at least 80 years old with active or convalescent COVID-19. Each CDR3 is given with its conserved first and last residue. D genes are given only for firm matches. The size of a clone is reported for some rows only, either as once, few or many, or as a class for expanded clones.

>-|TRBJ2-5|-|TRBV6-5
TGTGCCAGCAGCTTCGGTGGTCCGACCCAGTACTTC
CASSFGGPTQYF
>-|TRBJ1-5|-|TRBV19
TGTGCCAGTAGTATAGATCCCACCGGTGGCAATCAGCCCCAGCATTTT
CASSIDPTGGNQPQHF
>-|TRBJ1-1|few|TRBV7-8
TGTGCCAGCAGCCCCAGGTTGAACACTGAAGCTTTCTTT
CASSPRLNTEAFF
>-|TRBJ1-6|-|TRBV11-3
TGTGCCAGCAGCTTAGGAGGAGGGAGCTCCTATAATTCACCCCTCCACTTT
CASSLGGGSSYNSPLHF
>-|TRBJ2-1|-|TRBV29-1
TGCAGCGCCTCAGAGTACAGACATGAGCAGTTCTTC
CSASEYRHEQFF
>-|TRBJ1-2|-|TRBV5-5
TGTGCCAGCAGCTTTGGAGAGGGCTACTATGGCTACACCTTC
CASSFGEGYYGYTF
>-|TRBJ1-1|-|TRBV19
TGTGCCAGTAGTATGACAGACGGTATCACTGAAGCTTTCTTT
CASSMTDGITEAFF
>-|TRBJ2-3|-|TRBV30
TGTGCCTGGACGAGACAGCGCGGCCTCACAGATACGCAGTATTTT
CAWTRQRGLTDTQYF
>TRBD1|TRBJ2-5|-|TRBV5-6
TGTGCCAGCACCCCGACAGGGCTCCAAGAGACCCAGTACTTC
CASTPTGLQETQYF
>-|TRBJ2-3|-|TRBV3-1/TRBV3-2
TGTGCCAGCAGTACACGAGGGCGGGTACTCCAGTATTTT
CASSTRGRVLQYF
>-|TRBJ1-1|once|TRBV10-2
TGCGCCAGCAGTGACTTCGGGGGGAGGGGCACTGAAGCTTTCTTT
CASSDFGGRGTEAFF
>-|TRBJ2-5|-|TRBV5-6
TGTGCCAGCAGCTTGGCCGCGGCGGGGGCTCCGGGAGAGACCCAGTACTTC
CASSLAAAGAPGETQYF
>-|TRBJ2-3|few|TRBV30
TGTGCCTGGAGTTTTGGGGGGAATTCAGATACGCAGTATTTT
CAWSFGGNSDTQYF
>-|TRBJ1-1|-|TRBV7-2
TGTGCCATCCAAGATGTGGGGGGGGTGAACACTGAAGCTTTCTTT
CAIQDVGGVNTEAFF
>TRBD2|TRBJ2-3|-|TRBV7-2
TGTGCCAGCAGCTCCGGACTAGCGGGAGGGACTAGCACAGATACGCAGTATTTT
CASSSGLAGGTSTDTQYF
>-|TRBJ1-1|-|TRBV6-1
TGTGCCAGCAGTGAAGCGCCCAGGGCTCGAGCTTTCTTT
CASSEAPRARAFF